The clone carrying this T cell receptor (beta chain) was seen just once. Its antigen is still unknown. The record originates from a study of cytomegalovirus exposure and HLA in healthy donors. Findings of the study overall: Rarity marked most TCR sequences, yet some public TCRs occurred in many donors. An Asian-associated ancestry cluster reportedly showed fewer N-insertions than the roughly 670-donor mean in a later analysis.

The CDR3 is 13 residues long. Trimming pared 5 bases from V and 3 bases from J, leaving 10 bases between. Germline values: CDR1 SGHTA, CDR2 FQGNSA. PCR used 60 Vbeta primers and 13 Jbeta primers. Generated by immunoSEQ multiplex PCR, the TCRdb table keeps only in-frame clones and is missing some. This table has 180,000 or so clones, 80% appearing once. Sequencing was done on a sample of PBMCs. This TCR derives from a woman in her twenties or thirties in good health and CMV-seronegative. This chain joins TRBV7-2 and TRBJ1-2; TRBD1 is a possible D gene (5 bases). The CDR3 DNA follows: TGTGCCAGCAGCCCGGGGGGAGACTATGGCTACACCTTC. Amino acids: CASSPGGDYGYTF.